One sample yielded the 26 T cell receptor beta chains listed below, sequenced in a study of identical twins. TCRdb ran MiXCR on the 5' RACE reads and lists one entry per CDR3 protein. The sample holds 270,000 or so distinct CDR3 sequences, about 9% seen once. These data also formed part of another study, on yellow fever vaccine responses in identical twins.

The sample comprised CD8+ T cells sorted from blood. The receptors here all came from a woman between 18 and 29 years old in good health.

This clonotype was seen a few times. This chain uses TRBV29-1 with TRBJ1-5; D gene ambiguous. V shed 1 base and J shed 6 bases, with 7 bases lying between them. Germline CDR1 and CDR2: SQVTM and ANQGSEA. This CDR3 is built from 12 residues. The CDR3 DNA sequence: TGCAGCGTTGAAGTATATGGTCAGCCCCAGCATTTT. It specifies CSVEVYGQPQHF.

J is TRBJ2-1 and V is TRBV23-1, with D perhaps TRBD1 (6 bases). TRBV23-1 belongs to the ORF category, with a function that is uncertain. The V end lost 8 bases, the J end lost 0 bases, and 29 bases lay between the germline ends. The CDR3 extends over 20 amino acids. CDR3 loop: CASPVDWWMTGCSSYNEQFF. The CDR3, as DNA: TGCGCCAGCCCAGTGGATTGGTGGATGACAGGATGTAGCTCCTACAATGAGCAGTTCTTC.

The V call is TRBV2, the J call TRBJ2-6, with 9 bases lining up with TRBD1. Germline V gene lookup returns CDR1 SNHLY and CDR2 FYNNEI. The CDR3 extends over 18 amino acids. This CDR3 is CTIRLGQGLFPGANVLTF. The CDR3 DNA reads TGTACCATCAGGTTAGGACAGGGGCTATTTCCTGGGGCCAACGTCCTGACTTTC.

V gene TRBV24-1 combines with J gene TRBJ2-6; possible D gene TRBD2, 6 bases. CDR3 size: 15 residues. V gave up 3 bases and J gave up 1 base, with 6 bases separating them. Germline CDR1 is KGHDR and CDR2 is SFDVKD. This chain's CDR3 is CATSDAGSGANVLTF. The CDR3 DNA follows: TGTGCCACCAGTGATGCGGGGTCTGGGGCCAACGTCCTGACTTTC.

This clonotype was detected ten times or more. The chain couples TRBV20-1 to TRBJ1-3, with no clear D. Germline V gives CDR1 DFQATT, CDR2 SNEGSKA (reference sequence). The CDR3 length is 12 residues. Trimming pared 0 bases from V and 4 bases from J, leaving 4 bases between. The DNA of the CDR3 is TGCAGTGCTAGAGAAGTCGGAAACACCATATATTTT. Residues: CSAREVGNTIYF.

The V gene is TRBV29-1, the J gene TRBJ2-7, with 10 bases lining up with TRBD1. Germline V lookup: CDR1 SQVTM, CDR2 ANQGSEA. CDR3 length: 15 residues. J gave up 4 bases and V 5 bases, and 11 bases lay outside the gene matches. The CDR3 spells CSVLTWTGGSYEQYF. For the CDR3, the DNA is TGCAGCGTTTTAACCTGGACAGGGGGATCGTACGAGCAGTACTTC.

Only a few counts were recorded for this clonotype. The V gene is TRBV10-3, the J gene TRBJ2-3, with 12 bases aligning to TRBD2. V lost 6 bases, J lost 4 bases, and 8 bases stayed unmatched. Germline CDR1 is ENHRY and CDR2 is SYGVKD. The CDR3 runs to 16 residues. The CDR3 DNA reads TGTGCCATCAGAATCGTGACTAGCGGGAGTTCAGATACGCAGTATTTT. It specifies CAIRIVTSGSSDTQYF.

Turning to this clonotype: This sequence may be a read error, since a much larger clone differs from it by one base. The rearrangement links TRBV14 to TRBJ2-1; 11 bases align to TRBD2. This CDR3 contains 15 residues. The trim removed 6 bases at V and 4 bases at J, leaving 5 bases unmatched. Germline CDR1 is SGHDN and CDR2 is FVKESK. CDR3 DNA sequence: TGTGCCAGCAGGCCCGGGACTAGCGGTTACAATGAGCAGTTCTTC. Translating it yields CASRPGTSGYNEQFF.

The rearrangement joins TRBV6-5 to TRBJ1-2; 8 positions match TRBD1. Per the germline V gene, CDR1 is MNHEY and CDR2 is SVGAGI. The CDR3 is 12 amino acids. V shed 7 bases, J shed 8 bases, and the junction held 6 bases outside the gene matches. The DNA for the CDR3 is TGTGCCAGCACTCCGGACAGGGAAGGCTACACCTTC. It encodes CASTPDREGYTF.

The sample holds a few counts of this clonotype. The rearrangement links TRBV2 to TRBJ2-3; D may be TRBD1 or TRBD2 (6 bases each). V was trimmed by 4 bases and J by 0 bases, leaving 11 bases between them. Germline assignment: CDR1 SNHLY and CDR2 FYNNEI. This CDR3 spans 15 amino acids. CDR3: CASSAGGQSTDTQYF. For the CDR3, the DNA is TGTGCCAGCAGTGCCGGGGGCCAAAGCACAGATACGCAGTATTTT.

This clonotype was observed a few times. The chain combines TRBV10-2 with TRBJ2-1, with a tentative D call TRBD2 (5 bases). The CDR3 spans 17 residues. Germline CDR1 WSHSY, CDR2 SAAADI. Trimming shortened V by 10 bases and J by 1 base, and 23 bases separated the two germline ends. CDR3 in amino acids: CATISLVSRDSYNEQFF. CDR3 coding DNA: TGCGCCACCATTTCGCTGGTTTCGAGGGATTCCTACAATGAGCAGTTCTTC.

This clonotype occurred many times. This chain connects TRBV28 to TRBJ2-1; tentatively, D is TRBD1 (6 bases). Trimming stripped 5 bases from V and 6 bases from J, with 14 bases between. From germline, CDR1 is MDHEN and CDR2 SYDVKM. The CDR3 extends over 14 amino acids. The CDR3 loop reads CASSIDRPLNEQFF. CDR3 DNA sequence: TGTGCCAGCAGTATAGACAGGCCCCTCAATGAGCAGTTCTTC.

The J gene is TRBJ2-1, the V gene TRBV6-5, with a possible D match to TRBD2 (5 bases). This CDR3 region has 14 residues. V was cut by 0 bases and J by 7 bases, with 10 bases left in between. Germline V gene lookup returns CDR1 MNHEY and CDR2 SVGAGI. For the CDR3, the DNA is TGTGCCAGCAGTTACTCAGACTACCTAAATGAGCAGTTCTTC. Protein product: CASSYSDYLNEQFF.

In this sample, this clonotype turned up many times. The chain carries TRBV18 and TRBJ2-7, with D perhaps matching TRBD2 (5 bases). The V gene lost 5 bases and the J gene lost 7 bases, with 24 bases spanning the gap. CDR1 is KGHSH and CDR2 is LQKENI in the germline V gene. The CDR3 runs to 16 residues. In DNA, the CDR3 is TGTGCCAGCTCAACTTCGGACTCTCTCTCCCGCTGGGAGCAGTACTTC. It yields the protein CASSTSDSLSRWEQYF.

V and J are TRBV9 and TRBJ2-5, with TRBD1 identical over 10 bases. Trimming cost V 3 bases and J 7 bases; bases outside gene matches: 6. CDR1 and CDR2 (germline): SGDLS, YYNGEE. The CDR3 loop spans 14 amino acids. This CDR3 is CASSGQGAEATQYF. The CDR3 nucleotides are TGTGCCAGCAGCGGACAGGGGGCGGAGGCGACCCAGTACTTC.

This chain links TRBV7-3 with TRBJ2-3, with 8 bases identical to TRBD2. Looked up from germline, CDR1 is SGHTA and CDR2 is FQGTGA. Trimming removed 8 bases from V and 3 bases from J; junction bases left unmatched: 7. The CDR3 is 14 amino acids. The DNA for the CDR3 is TGTGCCAGCGCCGGCGGGGGGCGAACAGATACGCAGTATTTT. Translated, it gives CASAGGGRTDTQYF. The whole variable domain, filled in from reference TRBV7-3 and TRBJ2-3, reads GAGVSQTPSNKVTEKGKYVELRCDPISGHTALYWYRQSLGQGPEFLIYFQGTGAADDSGLPNDRFFAVRPEGSVSTLKIQRTERGDSAVYLCASAGGGRTDTQYFGPGTRLTVL.

The V and J genes are TRBV4-2 and TRBJ2-7; the match to TRBD1 covers 10 bases. The CDR3 length is 15 residues. The germline V gene encodes CDR1 LGHNA and CDR2 YNFKEQ. J lost 3 bases, V lost 4 bases, and 6 bases had no gene match. The DNA of the CDR3 is TGTGCCAGCAGCCTTCGGGGACAGGGGAACTACGAGCAGTACTTC. Encoded protein: CASSLRGQGNYEQYF.

The rearrangement uses TRBV14 and TRBJ2-5; TRBD1 aligns across 7 bases. The CDR3 covers 16 residues. V was pared by 0 bases and J by 6 bases, with 10 bases of the junction left unmatched. Germline CDR1 reads SGHDN; CDR2 reads FVKESK. This CDR3 reads CASSQDLLQGLKTQYF. The CDR3, as DNA: TGTGCCAGCAGCCAAGATTTATTACAGGGGTTGAAGACCCAGTACTTC.

The rearrangement uses TRBV6-2 or TRBV6-3 and TRBJ1-1; D not resolved. This CDR3 spans 13 amino acids. With 5 bases removed from V and 0 bases from J, the gap between germline ends came to 7 bases. Germline CDR1 reads MNHEY; CDR2 reads SVGEGT. CDR3 sequence: CASSGRLNTEAFF. In DNA form, the CDR3 reads TGTGCCAGCAGTGGACGGTTGAACACTGAAGCTTTCTTT.

The table lists this clonotype with many counts. The chain couples TRBV29-1 to TRBJ2-7; perhaps TRBD1 as D (5 bases). V lost 3 bases, J lost 2 bases, and 11 bases lay in between. Germline V CDR1 and CDR2: SQVTM, ANQGSEA. The CDR3 extends over 13 amino acids. This chain's CDR3 is CSVDGQGTYEQYF. CDR3 nucleotides: TGCAGCGTTGACGGGCAGGGAACCTACGAGCAGTACTTC.

This rearrangement joins TRBV10-3 to TRBJ2-1; either TRBD1 or TRBD2 may supply D (6 bases each). The germline V and J ends were trimmed by 3 bases and 4 bases, with 16 bases remaining between them. The CDR3 has 16 amino acids. CDR1 ENHRY and CDR2 SYGVKD come from the germline V gene. The CDR3 DNA is TGTGCCATCAGTGAATCCGGGGGCATCCTTTACAATGAGCAGTTCTTC. This sequence encodes CAISESGGILYNEQFF.

This clonotype was picked up many times. V and J are TRBV12-3 or TRBV12-4 and TRBJ1-4; D may be TRBD1 (5 bases). The CDR3 extends over 11 amino acids. Trimming removed 8 bases from V and 5 bases from J, with 6 bases in between. CDR3 protein: CASRQNEKLFF. CDR3 DNA: TGTGCCAGCCGACAGAATGAAAAACTGTTTTTT.

This clonotype was detected a few times. The chain links TRBV4-3 to TRBJ2-7, with D possibly being TRBD2 (6 bases). V lost 2 bases, J lost 0 bases, and 11 bases lay in between. The CDR3 is made up of 15 amino acids. Germline V gene lookup returns CDR1 LGHNA and CDR2 YSLEER. The CDR3 protein is CASSQRPGVSYEQYF. For the CDR3, the DNA is TGCGCCAGCAGCCAACGACCGGGAGTCTCCTACGAGCAGTACTTC.

This clonotype was counted ten times or more. The CDR3 DNA follows: TGTGCCAGTTTAAACGTGAACCCCTACGAGCAGTACTTC. Residues: CASLNVNPYEQYF. The rearrangement links TRBV7-9 to TRBJ2-7; D call uncertain. V lost 9 bases and J lost 2, with 14 bases in between. Germline CDR1 and CDR2: SEHNR and FQNEAQ (reference sequence). The CDR3 is 13 amino acids.

This clonotype showed up many times. V is TRBV20-1 and J is TRBJ2-2; D possibly corresponds to TRBD1 (7 bases). This CDR3 comprises 13 residues. Germline CDR1 is DFQATT and CDR2 is SNEGSKA (reference sequence). The CDR3 DNA reads as TGCAGCGCGGGACAGCGGAACACCGGGGAGCTGTTTTTT. Protein: CSAGQRNTGELFF.

This clonotype appeared many times. The rearrangement joins TRBV7-2 to TRBJ2-7; tentatively, D is TRBD2 (5 bases). The CDR3 sequence is 14 residues long. Germline CDR1 and CDR2: SGHTA and FQGNSA. Trimming left V 1 base short and J 4 bases short, with 11 bases between. CDR3 coding DNA: TGTGCCAGCAGCTTAGAAAGGTCGGGGTACGAGCAGTACTTC. Its translation: CASSLERSGYEQYF.